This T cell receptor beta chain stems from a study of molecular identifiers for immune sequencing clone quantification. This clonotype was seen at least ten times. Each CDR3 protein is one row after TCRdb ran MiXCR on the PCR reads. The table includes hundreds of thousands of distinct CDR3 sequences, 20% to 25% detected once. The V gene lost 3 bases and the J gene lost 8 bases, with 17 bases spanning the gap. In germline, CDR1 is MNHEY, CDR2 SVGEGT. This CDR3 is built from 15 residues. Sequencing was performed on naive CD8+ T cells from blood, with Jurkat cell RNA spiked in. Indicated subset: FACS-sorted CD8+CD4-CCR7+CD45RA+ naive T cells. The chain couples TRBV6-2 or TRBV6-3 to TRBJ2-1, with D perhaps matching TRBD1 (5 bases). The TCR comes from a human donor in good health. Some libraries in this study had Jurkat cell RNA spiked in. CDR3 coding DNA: TGTGCCAGCAGTTATGCGGCAGGGTCCGAGTATGAGCAGTTCTTC. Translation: CASSYAAGSEYEQFF.